This note documents a single T cell receptor beta chain sequence. The data belong to a study of glioma-infiltrating T cells after dendritic cell vaccination. The germline V gene has CDR1 WSHSY and CDR2 SAAADI. The CDR3 contains 16 residues. V shed 3 bases and J 13 bases; nucleotides not matched to a gene: 19. Profiled with immunoSEQ multiplex PCR; TCRdb holds only in-frame clones, not every one. The table records about 90,000 clones, more than 75% of them present only once. The TCR was taken from a human donor with glioblastoma. The chain combines TRBV10-2 with TRBJ1-2; 8 bases match TRBD1. Sequencing was performed on blood, taken before dendritic cell vaccination. CDR3 DNA sequence: TGCGCCAGCAGTGACGGATCAAGGGGACAGGCCCTTGGGTCCACCTTC. It yields the protein CASSDGSRGQALGSTF.